The 7 T cell receptor beta chains presented below share a single source sample, sequenced in a study of T cells in Graves' hyperthyroidism and ophthalmopathy. RNA transcripts were the template for amplifying TCR beta CDR3 regions. The study used the HTBI primer set for a first-round RT-PCR of the TCR CDR3. TCRdb independently ran MiXCR on the multiplex PCR reads; one entry per CDR3 protein. This sample yields about 270,000 distinct CDR3 sequences, of which about 25% are seen a single time; approximately 30% belongs to the top ten. The sequencing sample was made of blood. These receptors came from a man aged 40-49 years with Graves' hyperthyroidism that later progressed to Graves' ophthalmopathy.

Many counts were recorded for this clonotype. J is TRBJ2-7 and V is TRBV20-1; D is ambiguous. The CDR3 has 11 residues. Germline V gene sequence: CDR1 DFQATT, CDR2 SNEGSKA (reference sequence). Trimming removed 3 bases from V and 1 base from J, with 4 bases in between. The DNA for the CDR3 is TGCAGTGCTAGGGGTTCCTACGAGCAGTACTTC. It yields the protein CSARGSYEQYF.

The rearrangement uses TRBV5-1 and TRBJ2-5; D remains ambiguous. Trimming removed 0 bases from V and 5 bases from J, with 11 bases in between. CDR3 length: 14 amino acids. Germline CDR1 reads SGHRS; CDR2 reads YFSETQ. CDR3 sequence: CASSLELGPETQYF. The CDR3 nucleotides read TGCGCCAGCAGCTTGGAGCTGGGTCCGGAGACCCAGTACTTC.

This clonotype appeared many times. This rearrangement joins TRBV6-9 to TRBJ2-7; D not resolved. Germline CDR1 reads MNHGY; CDR2 reads SVAAGI. Trimming took 7 bases from V and 0 from J, leaving 7 bases between them. CDR3 length: 12 residues. CDR3 loop: CASKASSYEQYF. The CDR3 bases are TGTGCCAGCAAGGCCAGCTCCTACGAGCAGTACTTC.

CDR3 loop: CAWSPGGRGGNIQYF. DNA of the CDR3: TGTGCCTGGAGCCCGGGAGGAAGGGGGGGGAACATTCAGTACTTC. The chain links TRBV30 to TRBJ2-4, with D tentatively TRBD2 (7 bases). CDR1 and CDR2 from the germline V gene are GTSNPN and SVGIG (reference sequence). The germline V and J ends were trimmed by 3 bases and 7 bases, with 19 bases remaining between them. The length of the CDR3 is 15 residues.

The rearrangement links TRBV2 to TRBJ1-1; 8 nucleotides line up with TRBD1. Germline V lookup: CDR1 SNHLY, CDR2 FYNNEI. The CDR3 is 12 amino acids. In nucleotides, the CDR3 is TGTGTTAAGACAGGGGCCCGGCCCGAAGCTTTCTTT. This gives the protein CVKTGARPEAFF. The whole variable domain, filled in from reference TRBV2 and TRBJ1-1, reads EPEVTQTPSHQVTQMGQEVILRCVPISNHLYFYWYRQILGQKVEFLVSFYNNEISEKSEIFDDQFSVERPDGSNFTLKIRSTKLEDSAMYFCVKTGARPEAFFGQGTRLTVV.

The V call is TRBV2, the J call TRBJ2-7; 13 bases match TRBD2. After removal of 7 bases from V and 6 bases from J, the junction contained 3 bases not matched to a gene. The CDR3 loop spans 13 amino acids. Germline CDR1 is SNHLY and CDR2 is FYNNEI. CDR3 protein: CASTGLAGSEQYF. CDR3 in DNA: TGTGCCAGCACGGGACTAGCGGGATCCGAGCAGTACTTC.

There are many counts of this clonotype. The final CDR3 position lacks the conserved phenylalanine or tryptophan, pointing to a likely read error. This sequence joins TRBV27 and TRBJ1-5; D gene uncertain. Between the trimmed V and J ends, which lost 4 bases and 4 bases, there was a span of 26 bases. Germline loops: CDR1 MNHEY, CDR2 SMNVEV (reference sequence). The CDR3 consists of 19 residues. Here the CDR3 DNA reads TGTGCCAGCAGTTCTCAGGATATCCTTATATCGGGATTAAATCAGCCCCAGCATCTT. Amino acid sequence: CASSSQDILISGLNQPQHL.